The following is a T cell receptor (beta chain) sequence with its context. Its target is not known. The record originates from a study of cytomegalovirus exposure and HLA in healthy donors. Study-wide points: Presence/absence analyses rested on an assumption that sequencing depth was roughly uniform across donors. Relative to the roughly 700-donor mean, N-insertions were reportedly fewer in an Asian-associated ancestry cluster in a later analysis.

V lost 3 bases to trimming and J lost 2 bases; unmatched junction nucleotides: 5. The germline CDR1 and CDR2 sequences are LGHNA and YSLEER. The CDR3 is 16 residues long. In the PCR, 60 Vbeta and 13 Jbeta primers were used. Assay used: immunoSEQ multiplex PCR; TCRdb lists only in-frame clones, some missing. Of about 14,000 clones listed, about 64% are singletons. The gene calls are TRBV4-3 and TRBJ2-7; TRBD2 matches at 12 bases. The sequence derives from a woman aged 45-65 years in good health and CMV-seropositive. Specimen: PBMCs. CDR3 bases: TGCGCCAGCAGCCATTTACTAGCGGGGGGAACCTACGAGCAGTACTTC. Translation gives CASSHLLAGGTYEQYF.